The subject of this entry is one T cell receptor beta chain. V lost 3 bases to trimming and J lost 4 bases, with 16 bases between them. The CDR3 is 16 residues long. Germline assignment: CDR1 MGHRA and CDR2 YSYEKL. The sample comes from a study of PD-L1 blockade in urothelial cancer. Study-level background: Patients began atezolizumab, 1,200 mg intravenously every 3 weeks, in the mid-2010s.

Method: immunoSEQ multiplex PCR; TCRdb's copy keeps in-frame clones and lacks some. The table records under 130,000 clones, approximately 85% of them present only once. The chain joins TRBV4-1 to TRBJ2-1; D gene unclear. This receptor was taken from a man aged 45-65 years with urothelial cancer. The sequencing here drew on PBMCs, taken around atezolizumab (anti-PD-L1) treatment. The CDR3 DNA is TGCGCCAGCAGCCAGGCTAGTTCCCCTACTTACAATGAGCAGTTCTTC. Its protein is CASSQASSPTYNEQFF.